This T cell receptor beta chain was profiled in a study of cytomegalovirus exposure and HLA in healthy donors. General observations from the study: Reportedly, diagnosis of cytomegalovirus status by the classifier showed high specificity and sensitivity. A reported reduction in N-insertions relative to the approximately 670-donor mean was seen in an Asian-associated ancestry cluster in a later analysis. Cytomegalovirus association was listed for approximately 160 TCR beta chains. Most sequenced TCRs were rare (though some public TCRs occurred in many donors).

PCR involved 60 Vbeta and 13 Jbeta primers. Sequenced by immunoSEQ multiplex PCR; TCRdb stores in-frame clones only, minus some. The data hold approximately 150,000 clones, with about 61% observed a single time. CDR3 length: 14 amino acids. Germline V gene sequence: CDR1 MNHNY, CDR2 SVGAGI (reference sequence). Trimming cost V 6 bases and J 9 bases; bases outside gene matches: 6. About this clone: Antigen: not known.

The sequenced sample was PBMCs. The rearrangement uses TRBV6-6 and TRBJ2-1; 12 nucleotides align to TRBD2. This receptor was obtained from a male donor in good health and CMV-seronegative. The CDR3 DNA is TGTGCCAGCAGCCTAGCGGGGGGGCCGAGTGAGCAGTTCTTC. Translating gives CASSLAGGPSEQFF.